This record covers a single TCR beta chain. The antigen is unknown. These data originate in a study of vaccination effects on CD4 cells after COVID-19. As for the study in general: Every participant took two doses of the BNT162b2 or mRNA-1273 vaccine.

Study-level findings and limits: The vaccine-induced clones of healthy vaccinees included only 1 of 255 that cross-reacted with common cold coronaviruses.

With roughly 9 days of culture completed, CD4+ T cells were isolated. None of the vaccinated had previously contracted SARS-CoV-2, and their nucleocapsid antibodies tested negative. Fresh IL-2-containing medium replaced half the medium on days 3 and 7. TCRdb's table, derived via immunoSEQ multiplex PCR, lists solely in-frame clones and lacks some. This sample yields about 74,000 clones, of which around 77% are seen a single time; around 2.1% belongs to the top ten. The CDR3 consists of 13 residues. V was trimmed by 2 bases and J by 3 bases, leaving 8 bases between them. The germline V gene has CDR1 SQVTM and CDR2 ANQGSEA.

The genes are TRBV29-1 and TRBJ1-3; D is unresolved. The sequenced sample was CD4+ T cells from PBMCs cultured without peptide, obtained before COVID-19 vaccination. This sequence was found in a human donor who received a COVID-19 vaccine. In nucleotides, the CDR3 is TGCAGCGTTGAAAAGGGTGGTGGAAACACCATATATTTT. It yields the protein CSVEKGGGNTIYF.